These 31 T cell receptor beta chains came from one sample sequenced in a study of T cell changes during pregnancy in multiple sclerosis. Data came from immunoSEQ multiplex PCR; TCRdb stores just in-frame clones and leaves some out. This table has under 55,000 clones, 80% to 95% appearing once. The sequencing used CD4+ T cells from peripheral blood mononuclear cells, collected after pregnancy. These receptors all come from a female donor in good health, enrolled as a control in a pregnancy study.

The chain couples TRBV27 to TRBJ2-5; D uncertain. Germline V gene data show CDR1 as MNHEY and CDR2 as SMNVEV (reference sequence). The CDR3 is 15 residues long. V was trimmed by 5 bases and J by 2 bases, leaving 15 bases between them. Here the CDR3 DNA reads TGTGCCAGCAGTCTCACCCCGGAGAGGCAAGAGACCCAGTACTTC. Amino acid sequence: CASSLTPERQETQYF.

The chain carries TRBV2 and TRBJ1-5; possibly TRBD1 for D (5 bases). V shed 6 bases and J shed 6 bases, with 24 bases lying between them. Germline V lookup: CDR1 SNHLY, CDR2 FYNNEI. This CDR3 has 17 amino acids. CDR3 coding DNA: TGTGCCAGCAGGGGGGGGTCGGCGGGAGCGGGAGGTCAGCCCCAGCATTTT. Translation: CASRGGSAGAGGQPQHF.

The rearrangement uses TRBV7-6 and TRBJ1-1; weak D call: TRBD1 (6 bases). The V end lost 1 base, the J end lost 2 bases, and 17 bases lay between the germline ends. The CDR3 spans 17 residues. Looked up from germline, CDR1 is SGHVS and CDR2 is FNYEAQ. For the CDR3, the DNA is TGTGCCAGCAGCTTAGTAGAGGGCCGACAGGCCAACACTGAAGCTTTCTTT. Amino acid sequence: CASSLVEGRQANTEAFF.

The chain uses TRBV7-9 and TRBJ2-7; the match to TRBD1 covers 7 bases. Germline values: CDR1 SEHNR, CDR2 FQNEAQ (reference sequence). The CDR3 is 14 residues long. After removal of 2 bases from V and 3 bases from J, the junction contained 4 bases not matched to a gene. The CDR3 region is CASSLRTGHYEQYF. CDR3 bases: TGTGCCAGCAGCTTACGGACAGGACACTACGAGCAGTACTTC.

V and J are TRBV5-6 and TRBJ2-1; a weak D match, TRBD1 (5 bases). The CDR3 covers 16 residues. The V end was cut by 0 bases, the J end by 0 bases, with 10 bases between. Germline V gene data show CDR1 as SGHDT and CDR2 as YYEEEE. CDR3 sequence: CASSLDRSSSYNEQFF. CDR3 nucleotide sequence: TGTGCCAGCAGCTTGGACAGGTCGTCCTCCTACAATGAGCAGTTCTTC.

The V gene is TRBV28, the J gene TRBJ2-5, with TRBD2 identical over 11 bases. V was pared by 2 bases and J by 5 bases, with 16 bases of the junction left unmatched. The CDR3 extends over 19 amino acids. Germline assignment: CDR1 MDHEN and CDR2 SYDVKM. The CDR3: CASSLRRTGRASGRETQYF. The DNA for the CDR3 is TGTGCCAGCAGTTTACGGAGGACAGGGAGGGCTAGCGGGAGGGAGACCCAGTACTTC.

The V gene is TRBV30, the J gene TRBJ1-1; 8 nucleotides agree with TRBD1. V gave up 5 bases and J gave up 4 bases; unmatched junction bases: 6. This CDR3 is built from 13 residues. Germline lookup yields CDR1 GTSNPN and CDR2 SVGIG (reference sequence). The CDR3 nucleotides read TGTGCCTGGGGGTTAACAGGGGGCACTGAAGCTTTCTTT. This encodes CAWGLTGGTEAFF.

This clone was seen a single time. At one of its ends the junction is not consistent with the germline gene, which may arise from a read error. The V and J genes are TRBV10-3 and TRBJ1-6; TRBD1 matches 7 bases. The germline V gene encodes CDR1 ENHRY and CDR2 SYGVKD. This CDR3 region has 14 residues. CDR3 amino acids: CASSYGTENSPLHF. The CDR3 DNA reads TGTGCCAGCAGTTACGGGACAGAGAATTCACCCCTCCACTTT.

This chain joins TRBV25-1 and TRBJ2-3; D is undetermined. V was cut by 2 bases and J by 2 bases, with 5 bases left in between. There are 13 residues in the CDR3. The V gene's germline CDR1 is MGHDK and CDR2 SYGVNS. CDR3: CASSEQDTDTQYF. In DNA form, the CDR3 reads TGTGCCAGCAGTGAACAGGACACAGATACGCAGTATTTT.

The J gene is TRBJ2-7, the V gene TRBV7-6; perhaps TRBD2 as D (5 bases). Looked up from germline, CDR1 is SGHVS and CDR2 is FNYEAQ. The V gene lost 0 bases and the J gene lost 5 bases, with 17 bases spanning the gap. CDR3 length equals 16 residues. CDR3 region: CASSLAIPGSTNEQYF. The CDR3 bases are TGTGCCAGCAGCTTAGCAATACCGGGGAGTACAAACGAGCAGTACTTC.

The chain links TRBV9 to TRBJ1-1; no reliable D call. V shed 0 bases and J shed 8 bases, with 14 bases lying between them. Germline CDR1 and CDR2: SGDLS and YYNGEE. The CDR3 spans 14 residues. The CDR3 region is CASSVDDRPREAFF. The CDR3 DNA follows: TGTGCCAGCAGCGTAGACGATCGCCCTAGAGAAGCTTTCTTT.

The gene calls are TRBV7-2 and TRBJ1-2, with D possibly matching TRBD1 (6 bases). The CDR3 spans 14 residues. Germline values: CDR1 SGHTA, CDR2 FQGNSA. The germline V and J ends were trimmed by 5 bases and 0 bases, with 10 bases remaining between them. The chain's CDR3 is CASSPGTPNYGYTF. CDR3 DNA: TGTGCCAGCAGCCCCGGGACACCTAACTATGGCTACACCTTC.

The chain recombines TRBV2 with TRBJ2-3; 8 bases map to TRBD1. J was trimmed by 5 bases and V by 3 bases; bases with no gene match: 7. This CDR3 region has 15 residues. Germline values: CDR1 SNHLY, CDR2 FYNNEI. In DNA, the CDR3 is TGTGCCAGCAGTGACGGCAGGGGGCGTCAAGATACGCAGTATTTT. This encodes CASSDGRGRQDTQYF.

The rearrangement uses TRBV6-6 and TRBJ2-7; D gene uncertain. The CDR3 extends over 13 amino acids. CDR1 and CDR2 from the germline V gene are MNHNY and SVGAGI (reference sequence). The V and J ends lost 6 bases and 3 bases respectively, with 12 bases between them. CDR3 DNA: TGTGCCAGCAGGCGTGACTCAAACTACGAGCAGTACTTC. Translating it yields CASRRDSNYEQYF.

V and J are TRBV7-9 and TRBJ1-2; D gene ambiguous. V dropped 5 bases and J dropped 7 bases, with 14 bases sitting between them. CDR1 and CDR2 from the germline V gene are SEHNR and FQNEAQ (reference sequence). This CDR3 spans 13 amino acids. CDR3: CASSPDYVVGYTF. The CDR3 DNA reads TGTGCCAGCAGCCCAGACTATGTTGTTGGCTACACCTTC.

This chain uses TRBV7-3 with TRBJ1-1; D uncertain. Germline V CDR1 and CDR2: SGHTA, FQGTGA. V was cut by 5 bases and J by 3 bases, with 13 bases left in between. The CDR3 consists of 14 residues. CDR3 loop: CASSAPGSDTEAFF. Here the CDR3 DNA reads TGTGCCAGCAGCGCCCCCGGGTCGGACACTGAAGCTTTCTTT.

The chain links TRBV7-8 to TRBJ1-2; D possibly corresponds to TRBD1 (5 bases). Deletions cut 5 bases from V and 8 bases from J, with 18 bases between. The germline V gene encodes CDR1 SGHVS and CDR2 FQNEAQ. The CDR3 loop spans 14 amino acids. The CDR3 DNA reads TGTGCCAGCAGCCGCTCAGACTGGCAGGGAGGCTACACCTTC. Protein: CASSRSDWQGGYTF. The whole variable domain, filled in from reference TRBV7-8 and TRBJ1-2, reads GAGVSQSPRYKVAKRGQDVALRCDPISGHVSLFWYQQALGQGPEFLTYFQNEAQLDKSGLPSDRFFAERPEGSVSTLKIQRTQQEDSAVYLCASSRSDWQGGYTFGSGTRLTVV.

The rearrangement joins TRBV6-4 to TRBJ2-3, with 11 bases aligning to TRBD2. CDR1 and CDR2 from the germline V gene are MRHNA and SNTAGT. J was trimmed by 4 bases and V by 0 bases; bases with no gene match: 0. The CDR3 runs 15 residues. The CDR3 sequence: CASSDSSGGADTQYF. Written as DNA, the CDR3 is TGTGCCAGCAGTGACTCTAGCGGGGGGGCAGATACGCAGTATTTT.

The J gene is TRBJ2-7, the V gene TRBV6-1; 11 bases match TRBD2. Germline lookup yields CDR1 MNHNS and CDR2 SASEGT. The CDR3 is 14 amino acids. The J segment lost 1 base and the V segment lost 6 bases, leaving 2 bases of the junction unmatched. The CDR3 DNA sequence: TGTGCCAGCAGGGGACTAGCGGCATCCTACGAGCAGTACTTC. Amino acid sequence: CASRGLAASYEQYF.

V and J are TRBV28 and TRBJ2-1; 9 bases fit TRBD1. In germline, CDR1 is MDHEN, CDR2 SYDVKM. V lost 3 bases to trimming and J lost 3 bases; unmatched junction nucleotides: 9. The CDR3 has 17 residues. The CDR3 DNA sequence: TGTGCCAGCAGTTTTGTGGAAGGGACAGGGAGCTACAATGAGCAGTTCTTC. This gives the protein CASSFVEGTGSYNEQFF.

The CDR3 coding sequence is TGTGCCAGCAGTGTGACAGGCGAGCAGTACTTC. Encoded protein: CASSVTGEQYF. V is TRBV28 and J is TRBJ2-7; D possibly corresponds to TRBD1 (6 bases). V was cut by 5 bases and J by 6 bases, with 8 bases left in between. This CDR3 comprises 11 residues. Germline loops: CDR1 MDHEN, CDR2 SYDVKM.

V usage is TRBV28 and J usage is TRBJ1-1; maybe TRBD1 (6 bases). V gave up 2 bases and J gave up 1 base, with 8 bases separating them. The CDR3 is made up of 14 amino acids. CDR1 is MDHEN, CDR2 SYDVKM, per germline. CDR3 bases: TGTGCCAGCAGTTTAGGACAGAGGAACACTGAAGCTTTCTTT. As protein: CASSLGQRNTEAFF.

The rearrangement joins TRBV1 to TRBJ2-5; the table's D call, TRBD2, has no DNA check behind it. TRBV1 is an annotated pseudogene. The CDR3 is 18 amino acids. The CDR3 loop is CTSSPPEVEGRGQETQYF. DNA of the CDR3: TGCACCAGCAGCCCCCCGGAGGTGGAGGGACGGGGTCAAGAGACCCAGTACTTC.

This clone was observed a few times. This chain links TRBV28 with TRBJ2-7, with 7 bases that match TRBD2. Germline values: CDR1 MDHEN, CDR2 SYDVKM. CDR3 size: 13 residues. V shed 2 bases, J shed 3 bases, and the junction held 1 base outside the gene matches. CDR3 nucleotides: TGTGCCAGCAGTTTAGGGGGGGACTACGAGCAGTACTTC. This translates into CASSLGGDYEQYF.

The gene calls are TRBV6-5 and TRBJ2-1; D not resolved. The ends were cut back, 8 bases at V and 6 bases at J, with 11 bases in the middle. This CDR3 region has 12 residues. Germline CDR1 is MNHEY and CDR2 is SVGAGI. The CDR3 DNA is TGTGCCAGCCAATGGGCTCCCAATGAGCAGTTCTTC. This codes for CASQWAPNEQFF.

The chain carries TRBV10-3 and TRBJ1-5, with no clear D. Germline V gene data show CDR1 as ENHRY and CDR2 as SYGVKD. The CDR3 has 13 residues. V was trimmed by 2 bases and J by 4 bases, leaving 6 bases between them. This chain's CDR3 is CAISEAGNQPQHF. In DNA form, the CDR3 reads TGTGCCATCAGTGAGGCGGGTAATCAGCCCCAGCATTTT.

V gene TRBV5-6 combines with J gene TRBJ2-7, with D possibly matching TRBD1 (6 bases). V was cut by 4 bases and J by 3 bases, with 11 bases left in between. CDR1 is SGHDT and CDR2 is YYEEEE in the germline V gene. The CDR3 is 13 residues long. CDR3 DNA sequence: TGTGCCAGCAGCCACACCAGGGGCTACGAGCAGTACTTC. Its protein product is CASSHTRGYEQYF.

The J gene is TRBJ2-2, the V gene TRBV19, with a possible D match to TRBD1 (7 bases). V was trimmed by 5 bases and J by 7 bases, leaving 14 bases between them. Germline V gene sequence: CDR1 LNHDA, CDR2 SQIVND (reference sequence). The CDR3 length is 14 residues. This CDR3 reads CASSQGGSIGELFF. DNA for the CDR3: TGTGCCAGTAGTCAGGGGGGATCAATCGGGGAGCTGTTTTTT.

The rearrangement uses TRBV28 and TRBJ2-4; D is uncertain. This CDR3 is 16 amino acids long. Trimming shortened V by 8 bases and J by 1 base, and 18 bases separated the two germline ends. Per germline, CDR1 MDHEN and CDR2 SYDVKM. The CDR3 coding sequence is TGTGCCAGCCGGCACCGTCGGCAGGTGGCCAAAAACATTCAGTACTTC. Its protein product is CASRHRRQVAKNIQYF.

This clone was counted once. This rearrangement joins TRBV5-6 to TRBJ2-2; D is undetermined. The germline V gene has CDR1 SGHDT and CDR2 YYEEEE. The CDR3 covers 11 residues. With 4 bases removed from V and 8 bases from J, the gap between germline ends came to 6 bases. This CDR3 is CASSLFGELFF. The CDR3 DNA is TGTGCCAGCAGCCTCTTTGGGGAGCTGTTTTTT.

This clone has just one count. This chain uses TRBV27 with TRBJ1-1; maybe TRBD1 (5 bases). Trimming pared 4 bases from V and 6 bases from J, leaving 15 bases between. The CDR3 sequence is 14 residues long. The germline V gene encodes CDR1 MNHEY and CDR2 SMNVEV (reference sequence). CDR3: CASSSGGTESEAFF. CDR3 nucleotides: TGTGCCAGCAGTTCAGGAGGGACGGAGTCTGAAGCTTTCTTT.